Following are 5 T cell receptor beta chains from one sample sequenced in a study of shared clonotypes between healthy human individuals. Only in-frame clones appear in the TCRdb table, and some are missing; sequencing was by immunoSEQ multiplex PCR. The data show roughly 2.4 million clones, approximately 95% seen once. Sequenced input: naive CD4+ T cells sorted from blood. Specified subset: CD45RA+ positively selected. These receptors were collected from a man aged 18 to 30 in good health.

As to this clone: Other DNA sequences in this sample translate to the same CDR3. The gene calls are TRBV6-6 and TRBJ2-5, with a weak D call TRBD2 (6 bases). The germline gives CDR1 MNHNY, CDR2 SVGAGI (reference sequence). Trimming took 2 bases from V and 2 from J, leaving 9 bases between them. The CDR3 is 14 amino acids. The CDR3 reads CASSYAGIQETQYF. The CDR3 region has the DNA TGTGCCAGCAGTTACGCGGGGATACAAGAGACCCAGTACTTC.

This sequence joins TRBV6-5 and TRBJ2-1; the D is unclear. CDR1 is MNHEY, CDR2 SVGAGI, per germline. The CDR3 loop spans 11 amino acids. V lost 8 bases, J lost 9 bases, and 11 bases lay in between. The CDR3 reads CASASPGEQFF. The CDR3 DNA follows: TGTGCCAGCGCAAGCCCGGGTGAGCAGTTCTTC.

This chain uses TRBV5-1 with TRBJ2-3; 11 bases are shared with TRBD2. The CDR3 runs 20 residues. V was pared by 1 base and J by 2 bases, with 15 bases of the junction left unmatched. Germline loops: CDR1 SGHRS, CDR2 YFSETQ. CDR3 sequence reads: CASSLPPWLAGGRITDTQYF. The CDR3, as DNA: TGCGCCAGCAGCTTGCCCCCGTGGCTAGCGGGGGGCCGAATCACAGATACGCAGTATTTT.

As for this clone: Other DNA sequences of this sample code for an identical CDR3. The chain uses TRBV6-5 and TRBJ1-3; D is ambiguous. The germline CDR1 and CDR2 sequences are MNHEY and SVGAGI. This CDR3 contains 12 residues. Trimming cost V 8 bases and J 0 bases, with 5 bases left between them. DNA of the CDR3: TGTGCCAGCCTAAGCTCTGGAAACACCATATATTTT. Its protein is CASLSSGNTIYF.

The CDR3 loop reads CASSLGWGSFADTQYF. CDR3 DNA sequence: TGTGCCAGCAGCTTAGGGTGGGGATCTTTCGCAGATACGCAGTATTTT. This sequence joins TRBV11-2 and TRBJ2-3; D gene ambiguous. The CDR3 extends over 16 amino acids. Trimming took 1 base from V and 4 from J, leaving 15 bases between them. From germline, CDR1 is SGHAT and CDR2 FQNNGV.